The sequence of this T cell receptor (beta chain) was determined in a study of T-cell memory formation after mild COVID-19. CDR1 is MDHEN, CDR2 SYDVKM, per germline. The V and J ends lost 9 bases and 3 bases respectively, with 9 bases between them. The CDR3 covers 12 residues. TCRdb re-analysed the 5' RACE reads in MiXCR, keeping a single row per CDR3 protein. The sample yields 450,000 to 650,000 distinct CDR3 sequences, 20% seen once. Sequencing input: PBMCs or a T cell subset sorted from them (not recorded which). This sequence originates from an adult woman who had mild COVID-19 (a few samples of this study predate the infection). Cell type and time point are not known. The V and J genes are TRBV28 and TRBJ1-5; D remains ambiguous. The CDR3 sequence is CASNLYNQPQHF. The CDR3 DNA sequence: TGTGCCAGTAACCTCTACAATCAGCCCCAGCATTTT.